This TCR beta chain was captured by sequencing in a study of blood T cell repertoires in COVID-19. Germline assignment: CDR1 SGHRS and CDR2 YFSETQ. This CDR3 spans 17 amino acids. The V gene end was trimmed by 4 bases and the J gene end by 12 bases; junction bases not matched to a gene: 21. Clones were read by immunoSEQ multiplex PCR, and TCRdb kept only the in-frame ones, dropping some. The repertoire includes about 150,000 clones, 85% of them detected once, and 6.2% sits in the top ten. This sequence originates from a woman between 40 and 55 years old who had recovered from COVID-19. The chain carries TRBV5-1 and TRBJ2-1, with 8 bases fitting TRBD1. The sequencing input was PBMCs or T cells enriched from blood (not recorded which). The CDR3: CASSRGQGSVRQSGQFF. The CDR3 nucleotides read TGCGCCAGCAGCCGAGGACAGGGTTCGGTACGACAATCTGGGCAGTTCTTC. The full variable domain, its missing parts supplied by reference TRBV5-1 and TRBJ2-1, is KAGVTQTPRYLIKTRGQQVTLSCSPISGHRSVSWYQQTPGQGLQFLFEYFSETQRNKGNFPGRFSGRQFSNSRSEMNVSTLELGDSALYLCASSRGQGSVRQSGQFFGPGTRLTVL.